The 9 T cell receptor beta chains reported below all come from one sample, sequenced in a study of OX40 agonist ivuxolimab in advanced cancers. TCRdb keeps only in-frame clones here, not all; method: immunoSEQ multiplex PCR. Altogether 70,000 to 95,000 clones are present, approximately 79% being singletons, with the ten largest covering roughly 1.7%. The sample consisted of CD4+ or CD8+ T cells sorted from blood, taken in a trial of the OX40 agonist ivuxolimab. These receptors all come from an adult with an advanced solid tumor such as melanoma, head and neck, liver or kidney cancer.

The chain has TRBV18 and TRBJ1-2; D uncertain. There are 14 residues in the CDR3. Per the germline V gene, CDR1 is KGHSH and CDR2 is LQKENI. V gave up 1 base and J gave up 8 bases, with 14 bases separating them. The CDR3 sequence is CASSPQGRSEGYTF. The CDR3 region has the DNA TGTGCCAGCTCACCACAAGGGCGTTCGGAAGGCTACACCTTC. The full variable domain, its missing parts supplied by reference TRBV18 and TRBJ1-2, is NAGVMQNPRHLVRRRGQEARLRCSPMKGHSHVYWYRQLPEEGLKFMVYLQKENIIDESGMPKERFSAEFPKEGPSILRIQQVVRGDSAAYFCASSPQGRSEGYTFGSGTRLTVV.

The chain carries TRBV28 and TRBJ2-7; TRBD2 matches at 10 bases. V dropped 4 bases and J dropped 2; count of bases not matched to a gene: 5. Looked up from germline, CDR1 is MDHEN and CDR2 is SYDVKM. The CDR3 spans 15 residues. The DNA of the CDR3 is TGTGCCAGCAGTTCTAGCGGGGGCCGAACCTACGAGCAGTACTTC. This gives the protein CASSSSGGRTYEQYF.

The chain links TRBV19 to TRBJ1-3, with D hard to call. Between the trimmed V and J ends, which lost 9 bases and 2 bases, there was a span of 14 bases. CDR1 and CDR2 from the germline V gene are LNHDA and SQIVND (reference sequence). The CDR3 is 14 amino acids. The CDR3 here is CASTRESAGNTIYF. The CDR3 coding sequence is TGTGCCAGCACACGGGAGTCCGCTGGAAACACCATATATTTT.

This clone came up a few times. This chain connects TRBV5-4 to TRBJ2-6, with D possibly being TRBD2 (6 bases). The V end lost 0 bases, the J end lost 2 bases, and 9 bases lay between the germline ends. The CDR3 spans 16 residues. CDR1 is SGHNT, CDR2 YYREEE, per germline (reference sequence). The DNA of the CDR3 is TGTGCCAGCAGCTTGGTGGGCGGGGCTGGGGCCAACGTCCTGACTTTC. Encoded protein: CASSLVGGAGANVLTF.

CDR3 DNA sequence: TGTGCCAGCAGCTCCCTGCTGACTAGTAGTGAGCAGTTCTTC. Amino acids: CASSSLLTSSEQFF. The genes are TRBV7-2 and TRBJ2-1, with D perhaps TRBD2 (6 bases). The ends were cut back, 4 bases at V and 9 bases at J, with 16 bases in the middle. The CDR3 is 14 amino acids. The V gene's germline CDR1 is SGHTA and CDR2 FQGNSA. The full variable domain, completed using reference TRBV7-2 and TRBJ2-1, is GAGVSQSPSNKVTEKGKDVELRCDPISGHTALYWYRQSLGQGLEFLIYFQGNSAPDKSGLPSDRFSAERTGGSVSTLTIQRTQQEDSAVYLCASSSLLTSSEQFFGPGTRLTVL.

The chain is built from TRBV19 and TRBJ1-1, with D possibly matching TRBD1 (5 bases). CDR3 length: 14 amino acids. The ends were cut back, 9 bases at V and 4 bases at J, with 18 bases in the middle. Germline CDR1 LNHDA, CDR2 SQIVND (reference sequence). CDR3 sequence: CASTNGRGVTEAFF. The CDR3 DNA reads TGTGCCAGCACCAATGGGCGAGGGGTCACTGAAGCTTTCTTT.

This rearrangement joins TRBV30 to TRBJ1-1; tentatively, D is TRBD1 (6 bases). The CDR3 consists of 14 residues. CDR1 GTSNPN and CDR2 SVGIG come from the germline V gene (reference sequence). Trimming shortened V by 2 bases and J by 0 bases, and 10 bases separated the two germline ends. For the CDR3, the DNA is TGTGCCTGGAGTCCGGGGGCGATGAACACTGAAGCTTTCTTT. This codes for CAWSPGAMNTEAFF.

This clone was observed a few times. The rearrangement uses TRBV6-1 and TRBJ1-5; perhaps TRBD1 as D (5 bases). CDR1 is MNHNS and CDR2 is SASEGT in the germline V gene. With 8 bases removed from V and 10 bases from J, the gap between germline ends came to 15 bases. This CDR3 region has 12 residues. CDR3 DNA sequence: TGTGCCAGCGGAGACACAGGAATTCCCCAGCATTTT. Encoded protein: CASGDTGIPQHF.

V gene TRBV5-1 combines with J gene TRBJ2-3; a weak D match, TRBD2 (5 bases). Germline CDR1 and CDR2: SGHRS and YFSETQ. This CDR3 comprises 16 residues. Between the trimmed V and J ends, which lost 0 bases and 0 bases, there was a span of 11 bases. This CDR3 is CASSLELAPSTDTQYF. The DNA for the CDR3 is TGCGCCAGCAGCTTGGAGCTAGCCCCTAGCACAGATACGCAGTATTTT.